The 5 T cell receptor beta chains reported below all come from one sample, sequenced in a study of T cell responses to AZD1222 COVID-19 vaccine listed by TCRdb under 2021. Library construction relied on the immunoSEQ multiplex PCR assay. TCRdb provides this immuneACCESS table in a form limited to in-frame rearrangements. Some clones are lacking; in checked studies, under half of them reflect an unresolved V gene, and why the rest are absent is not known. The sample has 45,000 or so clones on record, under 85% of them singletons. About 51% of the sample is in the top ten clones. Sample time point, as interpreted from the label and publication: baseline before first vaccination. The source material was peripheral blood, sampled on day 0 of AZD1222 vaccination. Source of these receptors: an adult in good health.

CDR3 in DNA: TGTGCCAGCAGTGGACAGAACTATGGCTACACCTTC. The encoded protein is CASSGQNYGYTF. V is TRBV12-3 or TRBV12-4 and J is TRBJ1-2; tentative D call: TRBD1 (6 bases). The CDR3 is 12 residues long. Trimming stripped 5 bases from V and 2 bases from J, with 6 bases between.

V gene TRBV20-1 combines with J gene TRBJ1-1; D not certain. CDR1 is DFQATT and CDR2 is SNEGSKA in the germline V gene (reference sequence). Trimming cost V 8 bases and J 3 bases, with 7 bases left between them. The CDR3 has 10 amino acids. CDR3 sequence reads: CSPLHTEAFF. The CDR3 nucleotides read TGCAGTCCCTTGCACACTGAAGCTTTCTTT.

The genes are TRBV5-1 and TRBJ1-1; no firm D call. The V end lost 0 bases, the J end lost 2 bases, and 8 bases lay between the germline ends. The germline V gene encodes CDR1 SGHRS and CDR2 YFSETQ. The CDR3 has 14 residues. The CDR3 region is CASSLEEGNTEAFF. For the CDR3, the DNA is TGCGCCAGCAGCTTGGAGGAGGGAAACACTGAAGCTTTCTTT.

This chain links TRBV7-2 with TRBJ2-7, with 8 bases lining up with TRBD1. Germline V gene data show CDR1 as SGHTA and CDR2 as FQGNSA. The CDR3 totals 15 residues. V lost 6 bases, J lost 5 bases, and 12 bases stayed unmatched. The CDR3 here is CASSRSTGEIHEQYF. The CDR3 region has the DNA TGTGCCAGCAGTCGGTCGACAGGGGAGATACACGAGCAGTACTTC.

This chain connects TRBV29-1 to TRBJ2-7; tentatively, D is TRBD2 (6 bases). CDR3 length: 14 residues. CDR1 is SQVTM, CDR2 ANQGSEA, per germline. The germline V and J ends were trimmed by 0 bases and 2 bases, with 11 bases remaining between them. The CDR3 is CSVEDGRETYEQYF. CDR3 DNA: TGCAGCGTTGAAGATGGGCGGGAAACCTACGAGCAGTACTTC.